The rows below give T cell receptor beta chains drawn from one sample of a study of cytomegalovirus exposure and HLA in healthy donors. Method: immunoSEQ multiplex PCR; TCRdb's copy keeps in-frame clones and lacks some. The sample comprises over 200,000 clones, 82% of which are singletons, and 5.4% rests with the top ten. What was sequenced was PBMCs. The source of these receptors is a woman aged 40 to 50 in good health and CMV-seropositive. CDR3s include the opening cysteine and the closing phenylalanine or tryptophan. The D gene is left open where the match is weak. Clone size is not always given. Where it is, it says once, few, many or a class for expanded clones.

D gene: -; V gene: TRBV5-1; J gene: TRBJ2-7; clone size: -; CDR3 protein: CASSDTGGVQYF; CDR3 DNA: TGCGCCAGCAGCGATACAGGGGGGGTGCAGTACTTC
D gene: TRBD2; V gene: TRBV11-3; J gene: TRBJ2-2; clone size: -; CDR3 protein: CASSLTSSGELFF; CDR3 DNA: TGTGCCAGCAGCTTGACTAGCTCCGGGGAGCTGTTTTTT
D gene: TRBD1; V gene: TRBV25-1; J gene: TRBJ1-2; clone size: -; CDR3 protein: CASRGQGGTWYGYTF; CDR3 DNA: TGTGCCAGCAGGGGACAGGGGGGCACTTGGTATGGCTACACCTTC
D gene: TRBD1; V gene: TRBV2; J gene: TRBJ1-1; clone size: -; CDR3 protein: CASEGTTGQGEAFF; CDR3 DNA: TGTGCCAGCGAGGGGACGACGGGACAGGGGGAAGCTTTCTTT
D gene: -; V gene: TRBV6-5; J gene: TRBJ2-7; clone size: once; CDR3 protein: CASSPYGHEQYF; CDR3 DNA: TGTGCCAGCAGTCCTTATGGGCACGAGCAGTACTTC
D gene: TRBD1; V gene: TRBV9; J gene: TRBJ1-1; clone size: -; CDR3 protein: CASSVSLDRPENTEAFF; CDR3 DNA: TGTGCCAGCAGCGTAAGTTTGGACAGGCCAGAAAACACTGAAGCTTTCTTT
D gene: TRBD2; V gene: TRBV5-6; J gene: TRBJ2-1; clone size: few; CDR3 protein: CASSYLGTSGSQQFF; CDR3 DNA: TGTGCCAGCAGCTACCTCGGGACTAGCGGGAGTCAGCAGTTCTTC
D gene: TRBD1; V gene: TRBV5-1; J gene: TRBJ1-3; clone size: -; CDR3 protein: CASSGTGISGNTIYF; CDR3 DNA: TGCGCCAGCAGCGGGACAGGGATCTCTGGAAACACCATATATTTT
D gene: -; V gene: TRBV6-1; J gene: TRBJ2-7; clone size: -; CDR3 protein: CASSQRGSGSYEQYF; CDR3 DNA: TGTGCCAGCAGTCAAAGGGGTAGTGGGTCCTACGAGCAGTACTTC
D gene: -; V gene: TRBV11-3; J gene: TRBJ2-5; clone size: -; CDR3 protein: CASSLGGPQETQYF; CDR3 DNA: TGTGCCAGCAGCTTAGGCGGGCCCCAAGAGACCCAGTACTTC
D gene: -; V gene: TRBV6-5; J gene: TRBJ2-3; clone size: -; CDR3 protein: CASSPYITSTDTQYF; CDR3 DNA: TGTGCCAGCAGTCCTTATATCACAAGCACAGATACGCAGTATTTT
D gene: TRBD2; V gene: TRBV11-2; J gene: TRBJ2-7; clone size: once; CDR3 protein: CASSLGSSGRWEQYF; CDR3 DNA: TGTGCCAGCAGCTTAGGGAGTAGCGGGAGGTGGGAGCAGTACTTC
D gene: -; V gene: TRBV5-1; J gene: TRBJ2-3; clone size: -; CDR3 protein: CASSLERGGSTDTQYF; CDR3 DNA: TGCGCCAGCAGCTTGGAAAGGGGGGGGAGCACAGATACGCAGTATTTT
D gene: TRBD2; V gene: TRBV6-5; J gene: TRBJ2-1; clone size: -; CDR3 protein: CASSWQTSGGNNEQFF; CDR3 DNA: TGTGCCAGCAGTTGGCAAACTAGCGGGGGGAACAATGAGCAGTTCTTC
D gene: TRBD1; V gene: TRBV29-1; J gene: TRBJ1-1; clone size: -; CDR3 protein: CSGTLQGGTEAFF; CDR3 DNA: TGCAGCGGGACGCTACAGGGGGGCACTGAAGCTTTCTTT
D gene: -; V gene: TRBV7-2; J gene: TRBJ1-2; clone size: -; CDR3 protein: CASSLGGSSYGYTF; CDR3 DNA: TGTGCCAGCAGCTTAGGCGGCAGCAGCTATGGCTACACCTTC
D gene: TRBD1; V gene: TRBV4-1; J gene: TRBJ2-7; clone size: few; CDR3 protein: CASSQVDLMGQGGNEQYF; CDR3 DNA: TGCGCCAGCAGCCAAGTCGATTTAATGGGACAGGGGGGAAACGAGCAGTACTTC
D gene: -; V gene: TRBV7-9; J gene: TRBJ1-4; clone size: -; CDR3 protein: CSSSLDGILEKLFF; CDR3 DNA: TGTTCCAGCAGCTTAGACGGGATCCTTGAAAAACTGTTTTTT
D gene: TRBD2; V gene: TRBV5-1; J gene: TRBJ2-7; clone size: -; CDR3 protein: CASSSLSGSSYEQYF; CDR3 DNA: TGCGCCAGCAGCTCCCTTAGCGGGAGTTCCTACGAGCAGTACTTC
D gene: -; V gene: TRBV30; J gene: TRBJ1-4; clone size: few; CDR3 protein: CAQRREGEKLFF; CDR3 DNA: TGTGCCCAGAGGAGGGAAGGGGAAAAACTGTTTTTT
D gene: TRBD2; V gene: TRBV6-1; J gene: TRBJ2-7; clone size: once; CDR3 protein: CASSEGRGGYYEQYF; CDR3 DNA: TGTGCCAGCAGTGAGGGGCGGGGGGGCTACTACGAGCAGTACTTC
D gene: TRBD1; V gene: TRBV6-5; J gene: TRBJ1-6; clone size: -; CDR3 protein: CASSSRDRNSPLHF; CDR3 DNA: TGTGCCAGCAGTTCCCGGGACAGAAATTCACCCCTCCACTTT
D gene: TRBD1; V gene: TRBV19; J gene: TRBJ2-7; clone size: -; CDR3 protein: CASSDRGGIRDYEQYF; CDR3 DNA: TGTGCCAGTAGTGACAGGGGTGGTATTCGGGATTACGAGCAGTACTTC
D gene: -; V gene: TRBV7-2; J gene: TRBJ1-2; clone size: -; CDR3 protein: CASSSRRTAAIF; CDR3 DNA: TGTGCCAGCAGCTCCCGGCGGACAGCCGCAATCTTC
D gene: -; V gene: TRBV27; J gene: TRBJ1-1; clone size: -; CDR3 protein: CASNVGMGATEAFF; CDR3 DNA: TGTGCCAGCAATGTGGGCATGGGTGCCACTGAAGCTTTCTTT
D gene: -; V gene: TRBV9; J gene: TRBJ2-2; clone size: once; CDR3 protein: CASSGPAGELFF; CDR3 DNA: TGTGCCAGCAGCGGTCCGGCCGGGGAGCTGTTTTTT
D gene: -; V gene: TRBV7-9; J gene: TRBJ2-1; clone size: -; CDR3 protein: CASSLERRQGEQFF; CDR3 DNA: TGTGCCAGCAGCTTAGAGAGACGGCAGGGTGAGCAGTTCTTC
D gene: -; V gene: TRBV5-1; J gene: TRBJ2-5; clone size: -; CDR3 protein: CASSLWGESRGETQYF; CDR3 DNA: TGCGCCAGCAGCTTATGGGGGGAATCCCGGGGCGAGACCCAGTACTTC
D gene: -; V gene: TRBV13; J gene: TRBJ1-1; clone size: -; CDR3 protein: CASSLRNGRAEAFF; CDR3 DNA: TGTGCCAGCAGCCTCCGGAACGGCCGGGCTGAAGCTTTCTTT
D gene: TRBD1; V gene: TRBV18; J gene: TRBJ2-1; clone size: -; CDR3 protein: CASSPSQGAYNEQFF; CDR3 DNA: TGTGCCAGCTCACCGAGTCAGGGGGCTTACAATGAGCAGTTCTTC
D gene: -; V gene: TRBV7-2; J gene: TRBJ2-3; clone size: -; CDR3 protein: CASSLAGGPSGTDTQYF; CDR3 DNA: TGTGCCAGCAGCTTAGCGGGGGGGCCATCCGGAACAGATACGCAGTATTTT
D gene: -; V gene: TRBV18; J gene: TRBJ2-7; clone size: few; CDR3 protein: CASSPSASDYEQYF; CDR3 DNA: TGTGCCAGCTCACCAAGCGCTAGCGACTACGAGCAGTACTTC
D gene: -; V gene: TRBV6-6; J gene: TRBJ1-2; clone size: once; CDR3 protein: CASSYTSRGERGYTF; CDR3 DNA: TGTGCCAGCAGTTACACGTCCCGGGGGGAGAGGGGCTACACCTTC
D gene: -; V gene: TRBV14; J gene: TRBJ1-1; clone size: -; CDR3 protein: CASSQAGVDAEAFF; CDR3 DNA: TGTGCCAGCAGCCAAGCAGGGGTTGACGCTGAAGCTTTCTTT
D gene: TRBD1; V gene: TRBV12-5; J gene: TRBJ2-2; clone size: -; CDR3 protein: CASGGSGGTGELFF; CDR3 DNA: TGTGCTAGTGGTGGATCAGGGGGTACCGGGGAGCTGTTTTTT
D gene: TRBD1; V gene: TRBV19; J gene: TRBJ1-5; clone size: -; CDR3 protein: CASSREGQGYRQPQHF; CDR3 DNA: TGTGCCAGTAGTCGAGAGGGACAGGGTTATCGCCAGCCCCAGCATTTT
D gene: -; V gene: TRBV6-6; J gene: TRBJ2-1; clone size: -; CDR3 protein: CASSYSVTYNEQFF; CDR3 DNA: TGTGCCAGCAGTTACAGCGTCACCTACAATGAGCAGTTCTTC
D gene: -; V gene: TRBV18; J gene: TRBJ1-4; clone size: -; CDR3 protein: CASSPQGNEKLFF; CDR3 DNA: TGTGCCAGCTCACCACAGGGGAATGAAAAACTGTTTTTT
D gene: -; V gene: TRBV30; J gene: TRBJ1-1; clone size: -; CDR3 protein: CAGRSGVGTEAFF; CDR3 DNA: TGTGCCGGGCGTTCGGGGGTGGGCACTGAAGCTTTCTTT
D gene: -; V gene: TRBV5-4; J gene: TRBJ1-2; clone size: -; CDR3 protein: CASSKNSGYTF; CDR3 DNA: TGTGCCAGCAGCAAGAATAGTGGCTACACCTTC
D gene: -; V gene: TRBV7-8; J gene: TRBJ1-6; clone size: -; CDR3 protein: CASSFLTGMNSPLHF; CDR3 DNA: TGTGCCAGCAGCTTCCTCACAGGGATGAATTCACCCCTCCACTTT
D gene: -; V gene: TRBV6-6; J gene: TRBJ1-5; clone size: -; CDR3 protein: CASSYGAGRSQPQHF; CDR3 DNA: TGTGCCAGCAGTTACGGGGCAGGAAGAAGTCAGCCCCAGCATTTT
D gene: -; V gene: TRBV6-6; J gene: TRBJ2-7; clone size: once; CDR3 protein: CASMAEGGWSYEQYF; CDR3 DNA: TGTGCCAGCATGGCTGAGGGCGGGTGGTCCTACGAGCAGTACTTC
D gene: -; V gene: TRBV7-9; J gene: TRBJ1-2; clone size: -; CDR3 protein: CASIKDSNYGYTF; CDR3 DNA: TGTGCCAGCATAAAGGACAGCAACTATGGCTACACCTTC
D gene: -; V gene: TRBV5-4; J gene: TRBJ2-2; clone size: -; CDR3 protein: CASTGSAGTGELFF; CDR3 DNA: TGTGCCAGCACCGGATCCGCGGGGACCGGGGAGCTGTTTTTT
D gene: TRBD1; V gene: TRBV23-1; J gene: TRBJ1-6; clone size: -; CDR3 protein: CASSQGGQTPSYNSPLHF; CDR3 DNA: TGCGCCAGCAGTCAAGGGGGACAGACCCCCTCCTATAATTCACCCCTCCACTTT
D gene: TRBD2; V gene: TRBV7-2; J gene: TRBJ2-2; clone size: once; CDR3 protein: CASSQGLAGIGELFF; CDR3 DNA: TGTGCCAGCAGCCAGGGACTAGCGGGAATCGGGGAGCTGTTTTTT
D gene: TRBD1; V gene: TRBV4-3; J gene: TRBJ1-1; clone size: -; CDR3 protein: CASSQGRQGRGTEAFF; CDR3 DNA: TGCGCCAGCAGCCAAGGACGACAGGGAAGGGGCACTGAAGCTTTCTTT
D gene: TRBD2; V gene: TRBV30; J gene: TRBJ2-3; clone size: once; CDR3 protein: CAWSQTSGRSDTQYF; CDR3 DNA: TGTGCCTGGAGTCAAACTAGCGGGAGGTCAGATACGCAGTATTTT
D gene: -; V gene: TRBV19; J gene: TRBJ1-1; clone size: -; CDR3 protein: CASSITGLNTEAFF; CDR3 DNA: TGTGCCAGTAGTATAACAGGACTGAACACTGAAGCTTTCTTT
D gene: TRBD1; V gene: TRBV11-3; J gene: TRBJ2-1; clone size: few; CDR3 protein: CASSLGTGGYNEQFF; CDR3 DNA: TGTGCCAGCAGCTTAGGGACAGGGGGCTACAATGAGCAGTTCTTC